These T cell receptor beta chains were read from a single sample in a study of blood T cell repertoires in COVID-19. TCRdb keeps only in-frame clones here, not all; method: immunoSEQ multiplex PCR. Here the sample spans 40,000 to 65,000 clones, about 86% being singletons. Material for sequencing was peripheral blood. These receptors all stem from a man between 70 and 80 years old with active COVID-19. CDR3s include the opening cysteine and the closing phenylalanine or tryptophan. A D gene is named only where the DNA matches it firmly. The size entry is marked missing in some rows and otherwise reads once, few, many or a size class.

v_gene	abundance	d_gene	j_gene	CDR3nt	CDR3aa
TRBV5-1	-	TRBD1	TRBJ2-7	TGCGCCAGCAGCTTGGACAGGGGGACTCCCTACGAGCAGTACTTC	CASSLDRGTPYEQYF
TRBV6-5	-	TRBD1	TRBJ1-4	TGTGCCAGCAACCCATGGACAGGGTTGGAAGAAAAACTGTTTTTT	CASNPWTGLEEKLFF
TRBV9	once	TRBD1	TRBJ2-7	TGTGCCAGCAGCGTTGGGGACAGAGCAACTTACGAGCAGTACTTC	CASSVGDRATYEQYF
TRBV5-1	-	-	TRBJ2-1	TGCGCCAGCAGCTCCAGGGGCGATGAGCAGTTCTTC	CASSSRGDEQFF
TRBV2	-	-	TRBJ2-1	TGTGCCAGCAGAAAACAGGGCGCGAGCTCCTACAATGAGCAGTTCTTC	CASRKQGASSYNEQFF
TRBV5-1	-	-	TRBJ2-2	TGCGCCAGCAACCCCACAGGGCTGAGCACCGGGGAGCTGTTTTTT	CASNPTGLSTGELFF
TRBV7-8	-	TRBD1	TRBJ2-7	TGTGCCAGCAGCTTACCGCCGGGACAGGGATCCTACGAGCAGTACTTC	CASSLPPGQGSYEQYF
TRBV19	-	TRBD1	TRBJ1-1	TGTGCCAGTAGTATAACAGGGGTCAACACTGAAGCTTTCTTT	CASSITGVNTEAFF
TRBV9	-	TRBD1	TRBJ1-2	TGTGCCAGCAGCGTAGCTGGGACAGGGGGGAAGGGTGGCTACACCTTC	CASSVAGTGGKGGYTF
TRBV18	-	TRBD1	TRBJ1-1	TGTGCCAGCTCATCGAACAGGGGTAGGTACACTGAAGCTTTCTTT	CASSSNRGRYTEAFF
TRBV27	-	TRBD1	TRBJ1-2	TGTGCCAGCAGCCAGGGACAGGGGGCCTATGGCTACACCTTC	CASSQGQGAYGYTF
TRBV2	-	-	TRBJ1-1	TGTGCCAGCAGTTATTTTTGGCTGATGAACACTGAAGCTTTCTTT	CASSYFWLMNTEAFF
TRBV5-5	few	TRBD1	TRBJ1-5	TGTGCCAGCAGCTCCACCCCCGGGACAGGCACCCTGGAGCCCCAGCATTTT	CASSSTPGTGTLEPQHF
TRBV9	-	-	TRBJ1-2	TGTGCCAGCAGCGTAGAAAGCGTGGGCTATGGCTACACCTTC	CASSVESVGYGYTF